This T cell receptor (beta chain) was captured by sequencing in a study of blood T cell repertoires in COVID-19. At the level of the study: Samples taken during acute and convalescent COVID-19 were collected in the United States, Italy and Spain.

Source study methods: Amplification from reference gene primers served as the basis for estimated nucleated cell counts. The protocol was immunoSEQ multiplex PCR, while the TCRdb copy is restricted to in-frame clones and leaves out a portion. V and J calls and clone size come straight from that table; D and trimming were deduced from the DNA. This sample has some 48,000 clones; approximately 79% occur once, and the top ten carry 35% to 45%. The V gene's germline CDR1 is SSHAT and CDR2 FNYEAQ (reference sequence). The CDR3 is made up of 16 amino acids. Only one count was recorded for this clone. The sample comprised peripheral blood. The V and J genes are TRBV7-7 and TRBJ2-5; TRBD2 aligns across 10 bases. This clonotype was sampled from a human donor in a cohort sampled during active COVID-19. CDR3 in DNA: TGTGCTAGCGGGGAAGGCCTAGCGGGGGACCAAGAGACCCAGTACTTC. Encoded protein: CASGEGLAGDQETQYF.